This T cell receptor (beta chain) was obtained from a study of cytomegalovirus exposure and HLA in healthy donors (dated by TCRdb to 2016 to 2017). Background for the entire study: According to an earlier analysis of 587 of the donors, 150 million to 200 million T cells yielded some 120 million unique TCR beta sequences and 276 Gb of sequence data. The study aimed to test whether cataloging public T cell receptors could reveal signatures of past pathogen exposure. In a later analysis, previously published TCR beta repertoires from some 640 donors were re-analyzed and high-resolution HLA genotyping was added so that TCR occurrence patterns could be studied. Both class I and class II loci were covered by HLA typing, at four-digit resolution. The number of donors typed differed by locus, with roughly 620-630 for A, B, C, DRB1 and DQB1, roughly 520 for DQA1, 600 to 610 for DPA1, and approximately 470 for DPB1. The study profiled the T cell repertoires of around 700 subjects by immunosequencing and related them to cytomegalovirus serostatus. Donor age, sex, ethnicity and CMV serostatus were compiled together with the repertoire data. The study combined high-throughput TCR immunosequencing, statistical association of individual TCRs with disease status, and machine learning to predict cytomegalovirus infection status. Roughly 5 DR-DQ haplotypes were handled as single units for association and clustering, since linkage in the cohort was strong. In addition to the first cohort of 666 subjects, a separate validation cohort of 130 or so different subjects was used. Every discovery cohort repertoire had been produced on one sequencing platform. Genome-wide SNP genotypes for about 55% of the roughly 670 donors were used in a later genetic analysis, which treated that subset as a discovery cohort. In the later analysis, no new phenotypic data were used to find candidate immune exposures; instead, reliance was placed on TCR beta sequences and their occurrence across donors. Among 398 genotyped donors of the cohort, an average of 235,054 unique TCR beta nucleotide sequences were sequenced per donor, roughly a sixth of them non-productive. Among the roughly 400 genotyped donors, around 79% belonged to the genetic ancestry cluster associated with self-reported Caucasian donors. An earlier analysis of some 600 of the donors applied high-throughput TCR beta sequencing to assess whether each TCR beta V gene segment acted as functional or pseudogenic. Around 330 gigabases of sequencing data and around 88 million unique TCR sequences made up an early release that covered nearly 650 HLA-typed donors.

In total, approximately 700 healthy bone marrow donors made up the cohort. At the time of sampling, every cohort member was nominally healthy, though immune exposures that went unrecorded were likely present. The donor was CMV seropositive and belonged to the group of 250 to 350 seropositive cohort members. A peripheral blood sample was provided by each donor, and peripheral blood mononuclear cells were used for TCR beta sequencing. Genomic DNA was extracted from the blood cell samples with the Qiagen DNeasy Blood Extraction Kit. What the authors observed across the whole study: When HLA alleles, especially DR and DQ, strongly co-occurred, TCR associations were difficult to assign to individual alleles. Linkage disequilibrium might explain the correlated functional status among segregating V segments, but an unknown experimental factor could not be ruled out. In a later analysis, HLA-associated TCR beta chains showed more clonal expansion and lower generation probabilities than non-associated chains that were equally common. Because some donors lacked HLA typing at each locus, the association tests relied only on the typed subset. The only immune exposure information available for the cohort was CMV serostatus. This cohort had only TCR beta chains sequenced, and the lack of alpha or paired-chain data limited which features could be detected. A few of the identified cytomegalovirus-associated TCR beta chains were confirmed in vitro to be specific for cytomegalovirus antigens. A later analysis found that most CMV-associated TCR beta chains appeared HLA-restricted, with HLA associations seemingly driven largely by CMV exposure. At a false discovery rate of 0.05, a later analysis linked under 20,000 TCR beta sequences to specific HLA alleles. Presence/absence analyses assumed roughly uniform sequencing depth across donors, an assumption that may not hold. V-gene and J-gene trimming of TCR beta chains was associated with a missense DCLRE1C variant in a later genetic analysis, and the association was replicated in an independent cohort. A cluster of highly shared sequence variants was judged likely to be a technical artifact of the sequencing pipeline. Some IMGT-functional V segments, including TRBV6-2 and TRBV6-3, could not be told apart with the 87-base-pair reads, so those segments were excluded. Broadly in line with IMGT annotations, most TCR beta V segments showed up in productive rearrangements about 87% or about 30% of the time in an earlier analysis of 587 of the donors. A total of 150 to 200 TCR beta chains were listed by the study as associated with cytomegalovirus. The authors suggested that the approach could potentially be extended to other disease states and immunological phenotypes. A further reported finding was that TCR beta sequences accurately predicted the HLA-A and HLA-B alleles for most subjects in the first cohort. In a later analysis, TCR association rates were found to vary across HLA loci, with the most associated TCRs seen for DRB1 alleles and the fewest for HLA-C alleles. The classifier was reported to diagnose cytomegalovirus status with high specificity and sensitivity in both the original and validation cohorts. In a later genetic analysis, fewer N-insertions in productive TCRs were reported among donors in an Asian-associated ancestry cluster than the 666-donor mean. Some 16 rarely observed V segments, including chromosome 9 orphons, were excluded from the earlier analysis of about 600 of the donors because counts were too low. Most TCR sequences were observed very rarely across donors, whereas some public TCRs were present in many individuals. According to a later analysis, parvovirus B19, influenza, CMV and Epstein-Barr virus appeared linked to several top co-occurrence clusters.

The CDR3 goes from the cysteine to the phenylalanine over 16 residues. The kept DNA is CDR3 alone, 48 bases in frame from the first base. The CDR1 and CDR2 encoded by the germline V gene (reference sequence) are SEHNR and FQNEAQ. Libraries were prepared through the immunoSEQ multiplex PCR assay. A mixture of 60 forward primers for TCR Vbeta segments and 13 reverse primers for TCR Jbeta segments was used in the multiplex PCR. The CDR3 region of rearranged TCR beta genes was amplified from genomic DNA with a multiplex PCR assay. The amplified TCR beta libraries were sequenced on the Illumina HiSeq System as 87-base-pair reads. Processing in the source paper ran as follows. Across the 670 or so repertoires, a later analysis counted tens of millions of unique TCR beta chains, roughly 11 million of which were shared by at least two donors. To remove PCR and sequencing errors, raw reads were error-corrected and collapsed into unique sequences using a nearest-neighbor algorithm that merged closely related sequences. V, D and J gene segments were assigned by aligning CDR3 sequences to IMGT reference sequences. For a sequence to be retained, a match of at least six nucleotides to both a V gene segment and a J gene segment was required. A rearrangement counted as productive if the CDR3 had no stop codons and remained in frame with V and J, and every other rearrangement counted as non-productive. CDR3 was defined according to IMGT convention as the region running from the second conserved V-encoded cysteine to the conserved J-encoded phenylalanine. In an earlier analysis of roughly 610 of the donors, sequences lacking an unambiguous match to a single V gene segment were excluded. In an earlier analysis of approximately 590 of the donors, a V segment was called functional when productive rearrangements were above 56.7%, and segregating when the standard deviation between donors exceeded 5%. A statistical classification framework was built to diagnose cytomegalovirus status from the catalog of TCR beta chain sequences. V and J gene assignment, in a later analysis, came from comparing TCR nucleotide sequences with IMGT/GENE-DB human TR gene sequences. Using the TCRdist pipeline, a later analysis assigned CDR3 sequences along with most-parsimonious VDJ recombination scenarios. A later analysis defined each TCR beta chain by its CDR3 amino acid sequence plus V-gene family, and excluded reads lacking a unique V-gene family. As a way to deal with suspected cross-contamination and a sequencing artifact, a later analysis dropped more than 500 nucleotide sequences that were highly shared and had low generation probability. In a later analysis, a clonal expansion index was calculated for each public chain from normalized within-repertoire ranks of inferred template counts. In a later analysis, generation probabilities were computed with a VDJ recombination model fitted to out-of-frame rearrangements, and the resulting probabilities were checked against IGoR. Hypergeometric tests were used in a later analysis to score TCR-TCR, TCR-HLA and TCR-CMV co-occurrence, with a repertoire-size bias correction applied to the TCR pairs. A later analysis estimated false discovery rates by permuting HLA or CMV assignments 20 times. In a later analysis, co-occurring TCRs were grouped using DBSCAN, with TCRdist sequence similarity added in when clustering inside HLA-allele-positive subsets. Co-occurrence clustering excluded repertoires with fewer than 30,000 or more than 120,000 public chains, plus five with anomalous nucleotide sharing. TCRdb provides this immuneACCESS table in a form limited to in-frame rearrangements. Some clones are lacking; in checked studies, under half of them reflect an unresolved V gene, and why the rest are absent is not known. V and J calls plus clone size are reproduced from that table; the DNA served to infer D and trimming. The sample table records roughly 92,000 clones; under 90% of these occur just once. Of the sample, over 4% is held by the ten largest clones.

As concerns this clone: No antigen is known for it. The junction differs from germline at one of its ends, possibly a read error.

The chain couples TRBV7-9 to TRBJ2-1; the D region possibly corresponds to TRBD1 (8 bases align). The specimen sequenced was PBMCs. This receptor was obtained from a woman in her 70s in good health and CMV-seropositive. The DNA sequence is as follows: TGTGTCAGCAGCCCCCAGGGGGCGGGAGTGGTTAATGAGCAGTTCTTC. Its translation reads: CVSSPQGAGVVNEQFF.